This T cell receptor (beta chain) was profiled in a study of blood T cell repertoires in COVID-19. As originally analysed: Scientists estimated how many nucleated cells there were by amplifying reference gene primers. The method was immunoSEQ multiplex PCR; TCRdb's version includes in-frame clones alone and lacks a portion of them. V, J and clone size are taken as reported in that table, and D and trimming were inferred from the DNA itself. The profile covers under 250,000 clones, with 65% to 85% appearing a single time and more than 5.5% taken by the ten largest. V dropped 4 bases and J dropped 0; count of bases not matched to a gene: 12. CDR1 and CDR2 (germline): SGHNT, YENEEA. This CDR3 is built from 18 residues.

This TCR was sampled from a human donor in a cohort sampled during active COVID-19. The rearrangement uses TRBV11-3 and TRBJ2-7; 10 bases align to TRBD1. Sample: peripheral blood. The CDR3 DNA sequence: TGTGCCAGCAGCTCGGATAATTTAGGACAGGGGGGCTCCTACGAGCAGTACTTC. Protein sequence: CASSSDNLGQGGSYEQYF.